The clone carrying this T cell receptor (beta chain) was detected many times. The CDR3 loop spans 17 amino acids. V lost 0 bases, J lost 2 bases, and 20 bases lay in between. CDR1 DFQATT and CDR2 SNEGSKA come from the germline V gene (reference sequence). The data stem from a study of early T cells in non-severe SARS-CoV-2 infection. TCRdb independently ran MiXCR on the 5' RACE reads; one entry per CDR3 protein. The sample includes around 57,000 distinct CDR3 sequences, about 6% of them seen just once. The input for sequencing was whole blood, taken at baseline. The sequence was collected from an adult who was a healthcare worker with PCR-confirmed SARS-CoV-2 infection or an uninfected control (not recorded which). The J gene is TRBJ2-7, the V gene TRBV20-1, with D possibly being TRBD1 (6 bases). CDR3 in DNA: TGCAGTGCTAGAGATTCTATCGGGGACACACCTACCTACGAGCAGTACTTC. Translating it yields CSARDSIGDTPTYEQYF.